This paragraph reports one TCR beta chain. Its antigen is still unknown. Per-base quality was not reported, and no clone a single base away is much larger than it. The immunoSEQ Assay, a bias-controlled multiplex PCR, was used to amplify TCRbeta CDR3 regions from genomic DNA. The source study handled its data this way. Nucleated cell counts per sample were estimated from amplification of reference gene primers within the assay. Sequence reads were collapsed and filtered to measure the absolute abundance of every unique TCRbeta CDR3 rearrangement. For each sample, productive Simpson clonality was calculated by taking the square root of Simpson's diversity index across productive rearrangements. TCRdb holds this immuneACCESS table with in-frame rearrangements only. Some clones are missing; in checked studies, unresolved V genes explain under half, and the rest has no known cause. Clone size and the V and J calls come from that table; the DNA yielded D and trimming. In this sample the table shows 250,000 or so clones, under 90% of which occur a single time. The ten largest make up just under 0.95% of the sample.

Samples from volunteer blood donors who had recovered from COVID-19 were contributed by a second Seattle source. Whole blood was collected in K2EDTA tubes by collaborating institutions according to the institutions' own protocols. For TCRbeta analysis, collaborator samples were shipped as frozen whole blood, as isolated PBMCs, or as DNA extracted from either sample type. This record comes from a study of blood T cell repertoires in COVID-19 (dated by TCRdb to 2020 to 2022). Broadly, across the study: The collaborator samples originated in the United States, Italy and Spain and spanned the acute and convalescent phases of COVID-19. The material from the prospective study consisted of cDNA or gDNA derived from T cells, B-cell-depleted T cells, or PBMCs. The dataset comprised deeply sampled blood TCRbeta repertoires from subjects exposed to, actively infected with, or recovered from COVID-19. The repertoires were released in a freely available public database intended as a resource for research on the immune response to SARS-CoV-2. Samples came from the ongoing ImmuneRACE study (first 160 participants) plus 1,254 subjects from 6 global collaborators. A de-identified subject ID, COVID-19 status, age in years and sex were almost always included in the sample metadata. HLA class I and class II types, where available, came from metadata supplied by the sample provider rather than from assay-based typing.

Based on the germline V gene, the CDR1 and CDR2 sequences are SGHDN and FVKESK. Counted from cysteine to phenylalanine, this CDR3 has 16 amino acids. The sequence is cut down to CDR3 DNA, 48 bases in frame from base 1. The trim is 0 bases for V and 1 base for J, with a gap of 11 bases between the germline ends. The investigation overall reported the following: The amount of clinical and demographic metadata varied by source and participant and was provided uncurated.

The sequenced sample was peripheral blood. This sequence originates from a woman in her thirties or forties who had recovered from COVID-19. The chain is made from TRBV14 and TRBJ2-3; the D gene remains uncertain. The CDR3 protein: CASSQDWSPRTDTQYF. The bases read TGTGCCAGCAGCCAAGATTGGAGCCCCCGCACAGATACGCAGTATTTT.